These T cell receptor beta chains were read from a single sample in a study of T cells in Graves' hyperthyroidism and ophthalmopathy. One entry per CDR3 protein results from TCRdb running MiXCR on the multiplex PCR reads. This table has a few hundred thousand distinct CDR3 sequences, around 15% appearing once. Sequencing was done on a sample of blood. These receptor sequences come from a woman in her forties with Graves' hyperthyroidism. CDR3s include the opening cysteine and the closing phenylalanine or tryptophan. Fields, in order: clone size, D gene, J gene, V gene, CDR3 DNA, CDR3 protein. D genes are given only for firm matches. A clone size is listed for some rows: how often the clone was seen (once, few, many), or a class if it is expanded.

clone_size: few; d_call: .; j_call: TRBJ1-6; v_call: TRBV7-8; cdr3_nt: TGTGCCAGCAGCTTAATGGAGTCACGGAGCTCCTATAATTCACCCCTCCACTTT; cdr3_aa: CASSLMESRSSYNSPLHF
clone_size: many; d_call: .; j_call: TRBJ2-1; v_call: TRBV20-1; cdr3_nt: TGCAGTGCCAGTGTCACAGACAATGAGCAGTTCTTC; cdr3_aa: CSASVTDNEQFF
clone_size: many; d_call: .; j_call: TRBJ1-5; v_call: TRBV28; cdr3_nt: TGTGCCAGCAGTTTAAGGGCAGGGGGCAATCAGCCCCAGCATTTT; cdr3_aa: CASSLRAGGNQPQHF
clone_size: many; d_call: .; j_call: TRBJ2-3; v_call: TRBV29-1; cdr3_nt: TGCAGCGTCTGCTTGGCGGGAAACACAGATACGCAGTATTTT; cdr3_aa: CSVCLAGNTDTQYF
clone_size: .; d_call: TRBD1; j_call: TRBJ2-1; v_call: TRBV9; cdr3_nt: TGTGCCAGCAGCCTCGGGACAGGGCAGTACAATGAGCAGTTCTTC; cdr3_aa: CASSLGTGQYNEQFF
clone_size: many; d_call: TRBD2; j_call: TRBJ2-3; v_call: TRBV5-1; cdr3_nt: TGCGCCAGCAGCTCCCTAGCGGGATCAGATACGCAGTATTTT; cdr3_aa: CASSSLAGSDTQYF
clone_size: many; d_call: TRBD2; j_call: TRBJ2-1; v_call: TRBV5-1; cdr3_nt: TGCGCCAGCAGCTTGGGACTAGCGGGAGGGCCTAATGAGCAGTTCTTC; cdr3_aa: CASSLGLAGGPNEQFF
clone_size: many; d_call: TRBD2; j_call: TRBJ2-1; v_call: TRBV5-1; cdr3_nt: TGCGCCAGCAGCGGGGGGGCGACTAGCGGGAGGGCCTACAATGAGCAGTTCTTC; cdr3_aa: CASSGGATSGRAYNEQFF
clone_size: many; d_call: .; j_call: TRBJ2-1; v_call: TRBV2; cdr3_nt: TGTGCCAGCAGTGCTGAAAATGAGCAGTTCTTC; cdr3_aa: CASSAENEQFF
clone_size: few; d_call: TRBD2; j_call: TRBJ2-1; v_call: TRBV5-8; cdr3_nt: TGTGCCAGCAGCGCATGGACTAGCGGGAGGTCCAATGAGCAGTTCTTC; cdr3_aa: CASSAWTSGRSNEQFF
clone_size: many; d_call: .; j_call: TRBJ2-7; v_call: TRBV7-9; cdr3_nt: TGTGCCAGCAGCCCCCAATCGGCCGGGATAAGCTCCTACGAGCAGTACTTC; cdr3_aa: CASSPQSAGISSYEQYF
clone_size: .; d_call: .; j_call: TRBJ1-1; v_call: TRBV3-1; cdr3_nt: TGTGCCAGCAGCTTTTCAACGGGGATGGGAACTGAAGCTTTCTTT; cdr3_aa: CASSFSTGMGTEAFF
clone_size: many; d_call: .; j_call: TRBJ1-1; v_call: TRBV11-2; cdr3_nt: TGTGCCAGCAGCCCAGACGCGGTTATGAACACTGAAGCTTTCTTT; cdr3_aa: CASSPDAVMNTEAFF
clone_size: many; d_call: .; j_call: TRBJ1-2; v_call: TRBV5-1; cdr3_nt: TGCGCCAGCAGCTTGGCTCCTACAGAGAGCTATGGCTACACCTTC; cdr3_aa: CASSLAPTESYGYTF
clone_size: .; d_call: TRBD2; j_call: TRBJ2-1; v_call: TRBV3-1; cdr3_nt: TGTGCCAGCAGCCCTCTGGCTAGCGGGTTCCATGAGCAGTTCTTC; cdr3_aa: CASSPLASGFHEQFF
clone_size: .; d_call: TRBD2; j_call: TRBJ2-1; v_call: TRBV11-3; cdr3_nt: TGTGCCAGCAGCTCATCTAGCGGGAGTCGCGAGCAGTTCTTC; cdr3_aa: CASSSSSGSREQFF